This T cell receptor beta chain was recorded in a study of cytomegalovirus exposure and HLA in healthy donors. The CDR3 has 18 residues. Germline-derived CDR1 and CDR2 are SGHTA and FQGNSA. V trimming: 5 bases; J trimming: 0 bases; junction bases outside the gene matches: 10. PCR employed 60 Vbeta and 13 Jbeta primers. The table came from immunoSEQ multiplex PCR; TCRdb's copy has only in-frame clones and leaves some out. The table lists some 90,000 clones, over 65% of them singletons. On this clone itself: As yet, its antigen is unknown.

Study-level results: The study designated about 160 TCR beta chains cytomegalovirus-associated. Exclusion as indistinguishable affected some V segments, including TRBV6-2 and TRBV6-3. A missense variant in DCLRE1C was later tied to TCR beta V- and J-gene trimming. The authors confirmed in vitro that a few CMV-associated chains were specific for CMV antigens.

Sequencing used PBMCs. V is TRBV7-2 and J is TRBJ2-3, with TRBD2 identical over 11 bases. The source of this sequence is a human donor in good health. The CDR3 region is CASSRGTSGHPSTDTQYF. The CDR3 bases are TGTGCCAGCAGCAGGGGGACTAGCGGACACCCAAGCACAGATACGCAGTATTTT.